The 13 T cell receptor beta chains below come from one sample, sequenced in a study of T cell clonotyping in hematopoietic cell transplantation. Only in-frame clones appear in the TCRdb table, and some are missing; sequencing was by immunoSEQ multiplex PCR. The sample yields several thousand clones, about 94% seen once. Source: peripheral blood mononuclear cells, taken 30 days after allogeneic stem cell transplant. These receptors were collected from a male patient between 60 and 69 years old who had an allogeneic stem cell transplant from an unrelated donor, so T cells may come from the graft donor. Some clones in this sample may be carry-over from other donors' samples.

The rearrangement uses TRBV7-9 and TRBJ2-1; 8 positions agree with TRBD2. Germline CDR1 SEHNR, CDR2 FQNEAQ (reference sequence). V lost 5 bases and J lost 2; bases outside the gene matches: 8. The CDR3 has 16 amino acids. CDR3 sequence reads: CASSRTRGGTYNEQFF. The CDR3 DNA reads TGTGCCAGCAGCCGGACCCGCGGGGGGACCTACAATGAGCAGTTCTTC.

This rearrangement joins TRBV19 to TRBJ1-5; TRBD1 matches at 11 bases. With 6 bases clipped from V and 1 base from J, the junction kept 8 bases outside the gene matches. The CDR3 runs to 17 residues. The V gene's germline CDR1 is LNHDA and CDR2 SQIVND (reference sequence). CDR3 coding DNA: TGTGCCAGTAGCTGGACAGGGGGCGGCCGAAGCAATCAGCCCCAGCATTTT. It encodes CASSWTGGGRSNQPQHF.

The rearrangement links TRBV4-1 to TRBJ2-4; D is uncertain. V lost 1 base and J 1 base, leaving 11 bases between the germline ends. Germline V gene data show CDR1 as MGHRA and CDR2 as YSYEKL. The CDR3 totals 16 residues. CDR3 protein: CASSQGDMWAKNIQYF. The CDR3 coding sequence is TGCGCCAGCAGCCAAGGAGATATGTGGGCCAAAAACATTCAGTACTTC.

This chain connects TRBV27 to TRBJ1-1; 8 nucleotides agree with TRBD1. V lost 6 bases to trimming and J lost 2 bases; unmatched junction nucleotides: 20. CDR3 length equals 19 residues. Germline assignment: CDR1 MNHEY and CDR2 SMNVEV (reference sequence). The CDR3 coding sequence is TGTGCCAGCAGGCGCGGACAGGGTGTGTTCGTCGAGTTTAACACTGAAGCTTTCTTT. This codes for CASRRGQGVFVEFNTEAFF.

The chain carries TRBV6-6 and TRBJ1-3; maybe TRBD1 (6 bases). Germline assignment: CDR1 MNHNY and CDR2 SVGAGI (reference sequence). This CDR3 is 16 amino acids long. Trimming shortened V by 6 bases and J by 0 bases, and 15 bases separated the two germline ends. CDR3 sequence reads: CASSNRVGLSGNTIYF. In DNA, the CDR3 is TGTGCCAGCAGCAACAGGGTCGGCCTCTCTGGAAACACCATATATTTT.

This clone was recorded only once. This chain connects TRBV4-1 to TRBJ2-2; 9 nucleotides agree with TRBD2. Germline V gene sequence: CDR1 MGHRA, CDR2 YSYEKL. Germline trimming cut 3 bases from V and 4 bases from J; bases unmatched to any gene: 12. The CDR3 contains 18 residues. As DNA, the CDR3 is TGCGCCAGCAGCCAGGGGCCGACTAGCGGAGGGGTCACCGGGGAGCTGTTTTTT. This codes for CASSQGPTSGGVTGELFF.

This clone is a singleton in its sample. The chain employs TRBV7-2 and TRBJ2-7, with D tentatively TRBD2 (6 bases). V shed 1 base and J shed 0 bases, with 7 bases lying between them. The CDR3 has 14 residues. Per germline, CDR1 SGHTA and CDR2 FQGNSA. CDR3 sequence: CASSLERASYEQYF. In nucleotides, the CDR3 is TGTGCCAGCAGCTTAGAGCGGGCCTCCTACGAGCAGTACTTC.

The chain carries TRBV6-5 and TRBJ2-3; TRBD2 matches 9 bases. With 5 bases clipped from V and 2 bases from J, the junction kept 5 bases outside the gene matches. Germline lookup yields CDR1 MNHEY and CDR2 SVGAGI. The CDR3 contains 15 residues. The DNA of the CDR3 is TGTGCCAGCAGTACGCTAGCGGGATTCACAGATACGCAGTATTTT. Translation gives CASSTLAGFTDTQYF.

This chain joins TRBV11-2 and TRBJ1-3, with no clear D. Between the trimmed V and J ends, which lost 5 bases and 0 bases, there was a span of 8 bases. There are 14 residues in the CDR3. Germline V gene data show CDR1 as SGHAT and CDR2 as FQNNGV. DNA of the CDR3: TGTGCCAGCAGCCTAACCAGCTCTGGAAACACCATATATTTT. This encodes CASSLTSSGNTIYF. Supplemented by reference TRBV11-2 and TRBJ1-3, the full variable domain reads EAGVAQSPRYKIIEKRQSVAFWCNPISGHATLYWYQQILGQGPKLLIQFQNNGVVDDSQLPKDRFSAERLKGVDSTLKIQPAKLEDSAVYLCASSLTSSGNTIYFGEGSWLTVV.

V usage is TRBV2 and J usage is TRBJ1-5; the D is unclear. V was shortened by 0 bases and J by 4 bases, with 19 bases between the two germline ends. Germline CDR1 reads SNHLY; CDR2 reads FYNNEI. This CDR3 is 18 amino acids long. The CDR3 coding sequence is TGTGCCAGCAGTGAAGCTCATGTTGCCGGGTTTAGTAATCAGCCCCAGCATTTT. Protein sequence: CASSEAHVAGFSNQPQHF. Combining the CDR3 with reference TRBV2 and TRBJ1-5 gives the whole variable domain EPEVTQTPSHQVTQMGQEVILRCVPISNHLYFYWYRQILGQKVEFLVSFYNNEISEKSEIFDDQFSVERPDGSNFTLKIRSTKLEDSAMYFCASSEAHVAGFSNQPQHFGDGTRLSIL.

The chain links TRBV19 to TRBJ2-7, with 7 nucleotides matching TRBD1. The ends lost 1 base at V and 2 bases at J; junction bases unmatched: 5. The CDR3 sequence is 15 residues long. Germline CDR1 LNHDA, CDR2 SQIVND (reference sequence). Here the CDR3 reads CASSIANRGTYEQYF. The CDR3 DNA is TGTGCCAGTAGTATAGCAAACAGGGGCACCTACGAGCAGTACTTC.

The CDR3 bases are TGTGCCAGCAGCTTAGGGAGTAATGAGCAGTTCTTC. This sequence encodes CASSLGSNEQFF. This chain uses TRBV7-9 with TRBJ2-1; D is unclear. Trimming cost V 1 base and J 7 bases, with 5 bases left between them. Germline lookup yields CDR1 SEHNR and CDR2 FQNEAQ (reference sequence). This CDR3 is built from 12 residues.

The V gene is TRBV2, the J gene TRBJ2-5; 9 nucleotides line up with TRBD2. The CDR3 totals 15 residues. V lost 6 bases to trimming and J lost 6 bases; unmatched junction nucleotides: 11. Germline CDR1 and CDR2: SNHLY and FYNNEI. The CDR3 region is CASSLGGTSKQTQYF. Written as DNA, the CDR3 is TGTGCCAGCAGCCTCGGGGGGACTAGCAAGCAGACCCAGTACTTC.